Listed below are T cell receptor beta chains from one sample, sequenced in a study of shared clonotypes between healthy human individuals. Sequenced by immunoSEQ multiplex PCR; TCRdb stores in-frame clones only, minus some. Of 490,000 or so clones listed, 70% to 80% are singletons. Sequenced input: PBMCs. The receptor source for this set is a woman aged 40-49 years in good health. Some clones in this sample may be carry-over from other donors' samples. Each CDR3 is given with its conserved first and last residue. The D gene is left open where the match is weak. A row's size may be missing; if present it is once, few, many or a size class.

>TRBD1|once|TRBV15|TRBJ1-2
CATSREDGTGVGYTF
TGTGCCACCAGCAGAGAAGACGGGACAGGGGTCGGCTACACCTTC
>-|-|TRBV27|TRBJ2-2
CASTSGANTGELFF
TGTGCCAGCACCTCGGGGGCGAACACCGGGGAGCTGTTTTTT
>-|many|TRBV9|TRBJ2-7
CASSSSQGSREQYF
TGTGCCAGCAGCTCCAGCCAGGGGTCGAGGGAGCAGTACTTC
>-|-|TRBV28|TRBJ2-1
CASSFYREQFF
TGTGCCAGCAGTTTTTACAGGGAGCAGTTCTTC
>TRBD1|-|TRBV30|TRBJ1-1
CAWSVRRTGGNRAPEAFF
TGTGCCTGGAGTGTACGTCGGACAGGGGGCAACCGGGCCCCTGAAGCTTTCTTT
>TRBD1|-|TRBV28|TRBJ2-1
CASSPPPGQYYNEQFF
TGTGCCAGCAGTCCCCCTCCGGGACAGTACTACAATGAGCAGTTCTTC
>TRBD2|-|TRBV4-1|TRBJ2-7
CASSQYPGTSGEQYF
TGCGCCAGCAGCCAATACCCCGGGACTAGCGGGGAGCAGTACTTC
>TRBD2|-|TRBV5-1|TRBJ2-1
CACSSGSVEQFF
TGCGCCTGCTCTAGCGGGTCGGTTGAGCAGTTCTTC
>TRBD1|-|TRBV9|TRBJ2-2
CASSSFGQGITGELFF
TGTGCCAGCAGCAGTTTCGGACAGGGTATAACCGGGGAGCTGTTTTTT
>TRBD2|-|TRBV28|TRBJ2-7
CASSFSGGSSYEQYF
TGTGCCAGCAGTTTTTCGGGAGGGAGCTCCTACGAGCAGTACTTC
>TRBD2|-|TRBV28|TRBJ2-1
CASASTGTSAYNEQFF
TGTGCCAGCGCTAGCACCGGGACTAGCGCCTACAATGAGCAGTTCTTC
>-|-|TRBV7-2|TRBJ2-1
CASSLVGSDEQFF
TGTGCCAGCAGCTTAGTAGGGTCGGATGAGCAGTTCTTC
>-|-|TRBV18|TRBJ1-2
CASSPEQGPINGYTF
TGTGCCAGCTCACCCGAACAGGGACCGATTAATGGCTACACCTTC
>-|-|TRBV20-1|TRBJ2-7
CSALNSYEQYF
TGCAGTGCCCTTAACTCCTACGAGCAGTACTTC
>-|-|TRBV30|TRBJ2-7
CAWSPGREQYF
TGTGCCTGGAGTCCCGGGAGAGAGCAGTACTTC
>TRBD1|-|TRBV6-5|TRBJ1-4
CASRYRGTATNEKLFF
TGTGCCAGCAGGTACAGGGGGACAGCAACTAATGAAAAACTGTTTTTT
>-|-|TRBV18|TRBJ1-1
CASSPPSGARTEAFF
TGTGCCAGCTCACCACCATCAGGGGCGAGAACTGAAGCTTTCTTT
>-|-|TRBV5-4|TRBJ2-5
CASSFDTETQYF
TGTGCCAGCAGCTTCGATACAGAGACCCAGTACTTC
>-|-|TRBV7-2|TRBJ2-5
CASSFFLGDGEETQYF
TGTGCCAGCAGCTTTTTCTTAGGGGACGGGGAAGAGACCCAGTACTTC
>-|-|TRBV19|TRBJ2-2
CASSIVKGVKTGELFF
TGTGCCAGTAGTATAGTCAAGGGTGTAAAAACCGGGGAGCTGTTTTTT
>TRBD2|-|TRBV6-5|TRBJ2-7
CASSSTAGTYEQYF
TGTGCCAGCAGTTCCACAGCGGGAACTTACGAGCAGTACTTC
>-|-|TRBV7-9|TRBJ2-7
CASSSVAESYEQYF
TGTGCCAGCAGCTCCGTGGCGGAATCCTACGAGCAGTACTTC
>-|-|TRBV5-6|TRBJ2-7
CASSPPYEQYF
TGTGCCAGCAGCCCTCCCTACGAGCAGTACTTC
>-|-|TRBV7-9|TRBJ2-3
CASSLAGMRDTQYF
TGTGCCAGCAGCTTAGCGGGGATGCGGGATACGCAGTATTTT
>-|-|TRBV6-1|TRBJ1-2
CASSERDDLSLYGYTF
TGTGCCAGCAGTGAACGGGATGACCTCAGCTTATATGGCTACACCTTC
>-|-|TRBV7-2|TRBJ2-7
CASSPYRVFYEQYF
TGTGCCAGCAGCCCATACAGGGTTTTCTACGAGCAGTACTTC
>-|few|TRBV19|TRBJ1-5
CASRLHWEQGQPQHF
TGTGCCAGTAGACTACATTGGGAACAGGGACAGCCCCAGCATTTT
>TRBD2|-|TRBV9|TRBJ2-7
CASSPRTSGRYEQYF
TGTGCCAGCAGCCCGAGGACTAGCGGGAGGTACGAGCAGTACTTC